These T cell receptor beta chains were read from a single sample in a study of long-term antiretroviral therapy in people with HIV. Assay: immunoSEQ multiplex PCR; the TCRdb copy retains only in-frame clones and omits some. The sample shows about 32,000 clones, 97% of them seen only once. Specimen: unsorted PBMCs, collected 7.6 years after starting antiretroviral therapy. These receptors originate from a young man with HIV. Both conserved end residues are part of each CDR3. The D gene is left open where the match is weak. Clone sizes are given selectively: once, few, many, or a class where the clone is expanded.

V gene,clone size,D gene,J gene,CDR3 protein,CDR3 DNA
TRBV4-2,-,-,TRBJ2-2,CASAAKRATGELFF,TGTGCCAGCGCCGCCAAGCGCGCTACCGGGGAGCTGTTTTTT
TRBV5-4,-,TRBD2,TRBJ2-7,CASSHGLAGETEQYF,TGTGCCAGCAGCCACGGGCTAGCGGGGGAAACCGAGCAGTACTTC
TRBV5-5,-,-,TRBJ2-3,CASSLAEDTQYF,TGTGCCAGCAGCTTGGCCGAGGATACGCAGTATTTT
TRBV7-9,-,-,TRBJ2-7,CASSPAYEQYF,TGTGCCAGCAGTCCTGCCTACGAGCAGTACTTC
TRBV6-6,once,-,TRBJ2-2,CASSPTQGGGELFF,TGTGCCAGCAGTCCTACCCAAGGGGGAGGGGAGCTGTTTTTT
TRBV7-6,-,-,TRBJ2-1,CASSSGRSSYNEQFF,TGTGCCAGCAGCTCAGGACGAAGCTCCTACAATGAGCAGTTCTTC
TRBV5-4,-,-,TRBJ2-3,CASALGGDTQYF,TGTGCCAGCGCCCTCGGGGGAGATACGCAGTATTTT
TRBV6-5,-,-,TRBJ1-1,CASSYPGEKNTEAFF,TGTGCCAGCAGTTATCCGGGAGAGAAGAACACTGAAGCTTTCTTT
TRBV7-9,once,-,TRBJ2-7,CASQMVYEQYF,TGTGCCAGCCAGATGGTCTACGAGCAGTACTTC
TRBV7-9,-,-,TRBJ2-5,CASSFLETQYF,TGTGCCAGCAGCTTTTTGGAGACCCAGTACTTC
TRBV10-3,-,-,TRBJ2-1,CAISELAAGVIYNEQFF,TGTGCCATCAGTGAACTCGCGGCGGGCGTAATCTACAATGAGCAGTTCTTC
TRBV6-1,once,TRBD1,TRBJ1-5,CASRQGWGNQPQHF,TGTGCCAGCAGACAGGGGTGGGGCAATCAGCCCCAGCATTTT
TRBV5-1,-,-,TRBJ1-5,CASSFKGGRDQPQHF,TGCGCCAGCAGCTTCAAGGGGGGGCGCGATCAGCCCCAGCATTTT
TRBV30,-,-,TRBJ2-1,CAWSVREQFF,TGTGCCTGGAGTGTTAGAGAGCAGTTCTTC
TRBV19,-,-,TRBJ2-5,CASSIGRLETQYF,TGTGCCAGTAGTATAGGGCGGTTAGAGACCCAGTACTTC
TRBV7-7,-,-,TRBJ2-7,CASSTSSDSYEQYF,TGTGCTAGCAGCACTTCTAGCGACTCCTACGAGCAGTACTTC
TRBV30,-,-,TRBJ1-1,CAWGDLNTEAFF,TGTGCCTGGGGGGATTTGAACACTGAAGCTTTCTTT
TRBV6-6,-,-,TRBJ1-2,CASQGGVGGYTF,TGTGCCAGCCAGGGCGGGGTTGGCGGCTACACCTTC
TRBV11-3,-,TRBD1,TRBJ1-5,CASMTGQGRRKGNQPQHF,TGTGCCAGCATGACCGGACAGGGACGGCGGAAAGGCAATCAGCCCCAGCATTTT
TRBV27,-,-,TRBJ1-5,CASSPSGAVRTNQPQHF,TGTGCCAGCAGTCCCTCGGGGGCCGTGAGAACTAATCAGCCCCAGCATTTT
TRBV6-5,-,-,TRBJ1-2,CASRLYGYTF,TGTGCCAGCAGACTCTATGGCTACACCTTC
TRBV19,-,TRBD1,TRBJ1-2,CASRGQGPNYGYTF,TGTGCCAGTAGGGGACAGGGCCCTAACTATGGCTACACCTTC
TRBV5-8,-,-,TRBJ2-5,CASSAEGTMLGETQYF,TGTGCCAGCAGCGCCGAAGGGACAATGCTGGGAGAGACCCAGTACTTC
TRBV9,-,-,TRBJ1-2,CASSVGGGSYSF,-
TRBV7-8,-,-,TRBJ1-6,CASSFAHDNSPLHF,TGTGCCAGCAGCTTTGCACATGATAATTCACCCCTCCACTTT
TRBV7-9,-,-,TRBJ1-1,CASSLALEAFF,TGTGCCAGCAGCTTAGCTCTGGAAGCTTTCTTT
TRBV6-1,-,-,TRBJ2-1,CASSEARARRAQFF,TGTGCCAGCAGCGAAGCCAGAGCCAGACGGGCGCAGTTCTTC
TRBV7-9,-,-,TRBJ1-1,CASSLMNTEAFF,TGTGCCAGCAGCTTAATGAACACTGAAGCTTTCTTT
TRBV9,-,TRBD2,TRBJ2-5,CASSPGLAEETQYF,TGTGCCAGCAGCCCGGGACTAGCGGAAGAGACCCAGTACTTC
TRBV7-8,-,-,TRBJ2-3,CASSTDFSDTQYF,TGTGCCAGCAGCACCGACTTTTCAGATACGCAGTATTTT
TRBV19,-,-,TRBJ1-2,CASHAGAGYTF,TGTGCCAGTCACGCAGGGGCCGGCTACACCTTC
TRBV7-9,few,-,TRBJ1-2,CASSLGVPTGRGYTF,TGTGCCAGCAGCTTAGGGGTCCCAACAGGACGAGGCTACACCTTC
TRBV25-1,-,-,TRBJ2-3,CASSELQTDTQYF,TGTGCCAGCAGTGAATTGCAGACAGATACGCAGTATTTT
TRBV7-6,-,TRBD2,TRBJ2-1,CASERGGSYNEQFF,TGTGCCAGCGAGCGGGGGGGCAGCTACAATGAGCAGTTCTTC
TRBV13,-,TRBD2,TRBJ2-2,CASRIAGNTGELFF,TGTGCCAGCAGGATAGCGGGGAACACCGGGGAGCTGTTTTTT
TRBV7-2,-,TRBD2,TRBJ2-6,CASNNGVRLAGAGANVLTF,TGTGCCAGCAACAACGGGGTACGACTAGCGGGAGCCGGGGCCAACGTCCTGACTTTC
TRBV2,-,TRBD1,TRBJ2-5,CASRGQEETQYF,TGTGCCAGCAGGGGACAGGAGGAGACCCAGTACTTC
TRBV19,-,-,TRBJ1-5,CASGGGIQPQHF,TGTGCCAGTGGGGGGGGTATTCAGCCCCAGCATTTT
TRBV10-3,once,TRBD1,TRBJ1-1,CAISARDSEAFF,TGTGCCATCAGTGCAAGGGACAGTGAAGCTTTCTTT
TRBV19,-,-,TRBJ1-5,CASSTIRQWLDSNQPQHF,TGTGCCAGTAGTACCATTCGACAGTGGCTTGATAGCAATCAGCCCCAGCATTTT
TRBV4-3,-,-,TRBJ2-2,CASSRLAMAGELFF,TGCGCCAGCAGCCGCCTAGCAATGGCCGGGGAGCTGTTTTTT
TRBV10-3,-,-,TRBJ1-1,CATKGTVNTEAFF,TGTGCCACCAAAGGGACGGTGAACACTGAAGCTTTCTTT
TRBV2,-,-,TRBJ2-5,CASRTHPYQETQYF,TGTGCCAGCAGAACGCACCCGTACCAAGAGACCCAGTACTTC
TRBV19,-,-,TRBJ2-5,CASASDQETQYF,TGTGCCAGCGCCTCGGACCAAGAGACCCAGTACTTC
TRBV6-1,-,-,TRBJ2-2,CASPAAGDIRELFF,TGTGCCAGCCCCGCGGCAGGGGACATCCGGGAGCTGTTTTTT
TRBV7-8,-,-,TRBJ1-2,CASSPQGAVNYGYTF,TGTGCCAGCAGCCCCCAGGGCGCGGTGAACTATGGCTACACCTTC
TRBV6-1,once,-,TRBJ1-1,CASRDRPNTEAFF,TGTGCCAGCAGGGACAGACCGAACACTGAAGCTTTCTTT
TRBV7-6,-,-,TRBJ2-7,CASSLDPGVSYEQYF,TGTGCCAGCAGCTTAGACCCTGGAGTCTCCTACGAGCAGTACTTC
TRBV27,-,-,TRBJ1-1,CASSFQVNTEAFF,TGTGCCAGCAGTTTTCAGGTGAACACTGAAGCTTTCTTT
TRBV2,-,-,TRBJ2-3,CASSEVADTQYF,TGTGCCAGCAGTGAAGTTGCAGATACGCAGTATTTT
TRBV6-6,-,TRBD2,TRBJ2-7,CASSRDGGSSYEQYF,TGTGCCAGCAGCCGCGACGGCGGGAGCTCCTACGAGCAGTACTTC
TRBV9,-,TRBD2,TRBJ2-2,CASSYGLAGVGGELFF,TGTGCCAGCAGCTACGGACTAGCGGGAGTAGGCGGGGAGCTGTTTTTT
TRBV6-5,-,TRBD1,TRBJ1-1,CASSSRGRAFF,TGTGCCAGCAGTTCCAGGGGGAGAGCTTTCTTT